A single sample is the source of the 31 T cell receptor beta chains below, sequenced in a study of blood T cell repertoires in COVID-19. The table came from immunoSEQ multiplex PCR; TCRdb's copy has only in-frame clones and leaves some out. The profile shows about 170,000 clones, about 90% of them singletons. Input material: PBMCs or T cells enriched from blood (not recorded which). The receptors shown here come from a human donor with acute COVID-19. The donor label of this sample is uncertain.

The rearrangement uses TRBV15 and TRBJ1-5; 9 nucleotides match TRBD1. The junction had 6 bases not matched to a gene; V was cut back by 2 bases and J by 4 bases. The CDR3 extends over 16 amino acids. Germline V gene lookup returns CDR1 LNHNV and CDR2 YYDKDF (reference sequence). The CDR3 nucleotides are TGTGCCACCAGCAGAATCCGACAGGGGGGGAATCAGCCCCAGCATTTT. Encoded protein: CATSRIRQGGNQPQHF.

CDR3 nucleotides: TGTGCCAGCAGCTTAGGGGACAGGGTATCCGGGGAGCTGTTTTTT. It is translated as CASSLGDRVSGELFF. The chain has TRBV13 and TRBJ2-2, with 8 bases identical to TRBD1. This CDR3 region has 15 residues. The junction had 3 bases not matched to a gene; V was cut back by 0 bases and J by 6 bases. Germline V gene sequence: CDR1 PRHDT, CDR2 FYEKMQ (reference sequence). The variable domain in full, completed from reference TRBV13 and TRBJ2-2, reads AAGVIQSPRHLIKEKRETATLKCYPIPRHDTVYWYQQGPGQDPQFLISFYEKMQSDKGSIPDRFSAQQFSDYHSELNMSSLELGDSALYFCASSLGDRVSGELFFGEGSRLTVL.

This chain uses TRBV27 with TRBJ1-1, with D unclear. The V gene's germline CDR1 is MNHEY and CDR2 SMNVEV (reference sequence). There are 13 residues in the CDR3. V shed 2 bases and J shed 10 bases, with 14 bases lying between them. The DNA for the CDR3 is TGTGCCAGCAGTTTAACCGCAGAGGTTCCAGCTTTCTTT. This sequence encodes CASSLTAEVPAFF.

Regarding this clone: The junction departs from germline at one end; a sequencing error may be responsible. The chain links TRBV30 to TRBJ1-4; D perhaps matches TRBD1 (6 bases). Germline V gene data show CDR1 as GTSNPN and CDR2 as SVGIG (reference sequence). The CDR3 consists of 13 residues. The CDR3 loop is CAWVVPLTGKSAF. The DNA for the CDR3 is TGTGCCTGGGTAGTCCCACTTACAGGGAAGTCGGCTTTT.

The V gene is TRBV9, the J gene TRBJ2-3; perhaps TRBD2 as D (5 bases). Trimming left V 0 bases short and J 3 bases short, with 11 bases between. CDR1 and CDR2 (germline): SGDLS, YYNGEE. This CDR3 is 15 amino acids long. CDR3 sequence (DNA): TGTGCCAGCAGCGTAGGGGAAGGAGGTACAGATACGCAGTATTTT. It translates to CASSVGEGGTDTQYF.

The rearrangement links TRBV6-4 to TRBJ1-6; 7 bases fit TRBD1. The germline V gene has CDR1 MRHNA and CDR2 SNTAGT. The CDR3 contains 10 residues. V shed 10 bases, J shed 19 bases, and the junction held 10 bases outside the gene matches. The CDR3 loop reads CATPDRFWHF. Written as DNA, the CDR3 is TGTGCCACCCCGGACAGGTTCTGGCACTTT.

V gene TRBV5-1 combines with J gene TRBJ2-2; 7 bases agree with TRBD2. CDR1 is SGHRS, CDR2 YFSETQ, per germline. V shed 0 bases, J shed 2 bases, and the junction held 1 base outside the gene matches. This CDR3 region has 15 residues. In nucleotides, the CDR3 is TGCGCCAGCAGCTTGGCGGGGGGTAACACCGGGGAGCTGTTTTTT. This translates into CASSLAGGNTGELFF.

V gene TRBV20-1 combines with J gene TRBJ1-4; D gene uncertain. The CDR3 totals 14 residues. V shed 3 bases and J shed 0 bases, with 8 bases lying between them. Germline assignment: CDR1 DFQATT and CDR2 SNEGSKA (reference sequence). The CDR3 DNA reads as TGCAGTGCTAGTGGGCCTGCAACTAATGAAAAACTGTTTTTT. It encodes CSASGPATNEKLFF.

The chain combines TRBV11-2 with TRBJ1-1; 7 nucleotides match TRBD1. Germline V gene sequence: CDR1 SGHAT, CDR2 FQNNGV. J lost 4 bases, V lost 3 bases, and 5 bases had no gene match. The length of the CDR3 is 14 residues. This chain's CDR3 is CASSFGTATTEAFF. The CDR3 DNA follows: TGTGCCAGCAGCTTTGGGACAGCGACCACTGAAGCTTTCTTT.

The J gene is TRBJ2-2, the V gene TRBV4-3; perhaps TRBD2 as D (5 bases). The CDR3 contains 16 residues. Trimming cost V 1 base and J 6 bases, with 15 bases left between them. The germline gives CDR1 LGHNA, CDR2 YSLEER. CDR3 residues: CASSQGIGVLAGELFF. The CDR3 DNA sequence: TGCGCCAGCAGCCAAGGGATCGGGGTATTGGCCGGGGAGCTGTTTTTT.

This clone turned up a few times. The chain joins TRBV6-6 to TRBJ2-3, with D tentatively TRBD2 (6 bases). V was cut by 4 bases and J by 3 bases, with 17 bases left in between. The length of the CDR3 is 16 residues. In germline, CDR1 is MNHNY, CDR2 SVGAGI (reference sequence). The CDR3 sequence is CASSSPIFRETDTQYF. CDR3 DNA sequence: TGTGCCAGCAGTTCACCTATATTCCGGGAGACAGATACGCAGTATTTT.

J is TRBJ1-1 and V is TRBV7-8, with TRBD1 matching 8 bases. Per germline, CDR1 SGHVS and CDR2 FQNEAQ. V was pared by 5 bases and J by 5 bases, with 7 bases of the junction left unmatched. This CDR3 has 14 residues. The CDR3 DNA reads as TGTGCCAGCAGCCGGACAGGGACACAGACTGAAGCTTTCTTT. Encoded protein: CASSRTGTQTEAFF. Filled out from reference TRBV7-8 and TRBJ1-1, the complete variable domain reads GAGVSQSPRYKVAKRGQDVALRCDPISGHVSLFWYQQALGQGPEFLTYFQNEAQLDKSGLPSDRFFAERPEGSVSTLKIQRTQQEDSAVYLCASSRTGTQTEAFFGQGTRLTVV.

This chain uses TRBV5-1 with TRBJ1-6; D is unresolved. This CDR3 contains 16 residues. The V and J ends lost 4 bases and 0 bases respectively, with 11 bases between them. The germline gives CDR1 SGHRS, CDR2 YFSETQ. The CDR3 here is CASSDYSSSYNSPLHF. The CDR3 DNA reads as TGCGCCAGCAGCGACTACTCGAGCTCCTATAATTCACCCCTCCACTTT.

This chain links TRBV30 with TRBJ1-2; D gene ambiguous. V lost 0 bases and J lost 0, with 8 bases in between. Per the germline V gene, CDR1 is GTSNPN and CDR2 is SVGIG (reference sequence). The CDR3 length is 14 residues. In nucleotides, the CDR3 is TGTGCCTGGAGTGTACCTCGAGCTAACTATGGCTACACCTTC. Residues: CAWSVPRANYGYTF.

This sequence joins TRBV6-5 and TRBJ2-1; a weak D match, TRBD2 (6 bases). Germline V gene sequence: CDR1 MNHEY, CDR2 SVGAGI. This CDR3 is 13 amino acids long. Between the trimmed V and J ends, which lost 6 bases and 5 bases, there was a span of 11 bases. CDR3 in amino acids: CASRSGSNNEQFF. CDR3 bases: TGTGCCAGCAGAAGCGGGTCGAACAATGAGCAGTTCTTC.

The chain joins TRBV5-6 to TRBJ2-5, with 13 positions matching TRBD2. CDR1 is SGHDT and CDR2 is YYEEEE in the germline V gene. The CDR3 covers 15 residues. With 4 bases clipped from V and 2 bases from J, the junction kept 2 bases outside the gene matches. The CDR3, as DNA: TGTGCCAGCAGCAGACTAGCGGGGGGTCAAGAGACCCAGTACTTC. Translating it yields CASSRLAGGQETQYF.

J is TRBJ1-5 and V is TRBV19, with D perhaps TRBD1 (5 bases). CDR1 and CDR2 from the germline V gene are LNHDA and SQIVND (reference sequence). V gave up 3 bases and J gave up 0 bases, with 12 bases separating them. The CDR3 covers 16 residues. CDR3 coding DNA: TGTGCCAGTAGTATTCTTTCGACAGTTAGCAATCAGCCCCAGCATTTT. Its translation is CASSILSTVSNQPQHF.

The chain carries TRBV5-8 and TRBJ1-2; D unresolved. CDR1 is SGHTS, CDR2 YDEGEE, per germline. The CDR3 spans 14 residues. V lost 3 bases and J lost 6, with 15 bases in between. The CDR3 sequence is CASSSFGRYDGYTF. The CDR3 bases are TGTGCCAGCAGCTCCTTCGGTCGGTACGATGGCTACACCTTC.

The chain carries TRBV5-1 and TRBJ1-1; TRBD1 might be the D (5 bases). The V and J ends lost 2 bases and 4 bases respectively, with 15 bases between them. CDR1 and CDR2 from the germline V gene are SGHRS and YFSETQ. This CDR3 region has 15 residues. CDR3 sequence: CASSFGTLATTEAFF. CDR3 nucleotides: TGCGCCAGCAGCTTCGGGACTTTGGCGACCACTGAAGCTTTCTTT.

This sequence joins TRBV3-1 (or the pseudogene TRBV3-2) and TRBJ2-1, with 10 bases aligning to TRBD2. The length of the CDR3 is 14 residues. Germline CDR1 reads LGHDT; CDR2 reads YNNKEL (reference sequence). With V trimmed by 8 bases and J by 5 bases, 6 bases remained unmatched. The CDR3 DNA follows: TGTGCCAGCCCCGGACTAGCGGAACACAATGAGCAGTTCTTC. It yields the protein CASPGLAEHNEQFF.

The genes are TRBV4-2 and TRBJ1-5, with D hard to call. Per germline, CDR1 LGHNA and CDR2 YNFKEQ. V lost 0 bases and J 0 bases, leaving 15 bases between the germline ends. The CDR3 is made up of 18 amino acids. CDR3 bases: TGTGCCAGCAGCCAAGAGGTGACCGGCGGCTATAGCAATCAGCCCCAGCATTTT. Protein product: CASSQEVTGGYSNQPQHF.

The V gene is TRBV7-2, the J gene TRBJ1-2, with 8 bases aligning to TRBD1. The CDR3 totals 14 residues. Germline V gives CDR1 SGHTA, CDR2 FQGNSA. The V segment lost 1 base and the J segment 8 bases; nucleotides outside the gene matches: 6. The CDR3 coding sequence is TGTGCCAGCAGCTTAGTGCAGGGGGCGCGAGGCTACACCTTC. This sequence encodes CASSLVQGARGYTF.

The chain carries TRBV6-5 and TRBJ1-2; no reliable D call. Per germline, CDR1 MNHEY and CDR2 SVGAGI. V lost 5 bases and J 4 bases, leaving 14 bases between the germline ends. The CDR3 sequence is 14 residues long. The CDR3 region is CASSPGFSGYGYTF. CDR3 DNA sequence: TGTGCCAGCAGTCCCGGATTCAGCGGCTATGGCTACACCTTC.

This sequence joins TRBV5-1 and TRBJ2-3; 7 bases line up with TRBD2. The CDR3 has 15 amino acids. Germline loops: CDR1 SGHRS, CDR2 YFSETQ. J gave up 5 bases and V 0 bases, and 6 bases lay outside the gene matches. The CDR3 DNA follows: TGCGCCAGCAGCTTGGACTGGGGGGGTGAAGATACGCAGTATTTT. Translation: CASSLDWGGEDTQYF. Variable domain in full (rest from reference TRBV5-1 and TRBJ2-3): KAGVTQTPRYLIKTRGQQVTLSCSPISGHRSVSWYQQTPGQGLQFLFEYFSETQRNKGNFPGRFSGRQFSNSRSEMNVSTLELGDSALYLCASSLDWGGEDTQYFGPGTRLTVL.

The chain joins TRBV6-5 to TRBJ2-4, with D possibly TRBD1 on 5 matching bases. This CDR3 comprises 13 residues. V was trimmed by 6 bases and J by 5 bases, leaving 11 bases between them. Germline V gene sequence: CDR1 MNHEY, CDR2 SVGAGI. CDR3 DNA sequence: TGTGCCAGCAGCCCCGACAGCCAAAACATTCAGTACTTC. Translated: CASSPDSQNIQYF.

The rearrangement joins TRBV18 to TRBJ1-3; D gene unclear. Germline V gene lookup returns CDR1 KGHSH and CDR2 LQKENI. Trimming pared 0 bases from V and 0 bases from J, leaving 9 bases between. The CDR3 runs 16 residues. The chain's CDR3 is CASSPPSGISGNTIYF. The CDR3, as DNA: TGTGCCAGCTCACCACCGTCCGGGATCTCTGGAAACACCATATATTTT.

The count of this clone is one. The chain links TRBV6-2 or TRBV6-3 to TRBJ2-7; 12 bases agree with TRBD2. The ends lost 2 bases at V and 4 bases at J; junction bases unmatched: 6. The CDR3 has 16 amino acids. Germline V gene data show CDR1 as MNHEY and CDR2 as SVGEGT. The CDR3 here is CASSYLQTSGGYEQYF. The DNA of the CDR3 is TGTGCCAGCAGTTACCTTCAGACTAGCGGGGGATACGAGCAGTACTTC.

The chain employs TRBV2 and TRBJ2-2, with 9 bases lining up with TRBD1. The CDR3 has 15 residues. CDR1 is SNHLY and CDR2 is FYNNEI in the germline V gene. J was trimmed by 3 bases and V by 6 bases; bases with no gene match: 5. This CDR3 is CASRRDRVYTGELFF. The CDR3 DNA is TGTGCCAGCAGGCGGGACAGGGTATACACCGGGGAGCTGTTTTTT.

The V gene is TRBV5-1, the J gene TRBJ2-6; no clear D gene. Trimming stripped 5 bases from V and 0 bases from J, with 12 bases between. The germline gives CDR1 SGHRS, CDR2 YFSETQ. This CDR3 is 16 amino acids long. The CDR3 reads CASSSSLFSGANVLTF. The CDR3 bases are TGCGCCAGCAGTTCTTCTTTGTTCTCTGGGGCCAACGTCCTGACTTTC.

The chain uses TRBV9 and TRBJ2-2; 10 bases are a match to TRBD1. CDR1 is SGDLS, CDR2 YYNGEE, per germline. With V trimmed by 4 bases and J by 6 bases, 6 bases remained unmatched. The CDR3 length is 15 residues. CDR3 in amino acids: CASSLGQGRSGELFF. Written as DNA, the CDR3 is TGTGCCAGCAGCTTGGGACAGGGGAGGTCCGGGGAGCTGTTTTTT. Full variable domain (remainder filled in from reference TRBV9 and TRBJ2-2): DSGVTQTPKHLITATGQRVTLRCSPRSGDLSVYWYQQSLDQGLQFLIQYYNGEERAKGNILERFSAQQFPDLHSELNLSSLELGDSALYFCASSLGQGRSGELFFGEGSRLTVL.

V usage is TRBV5-1 and J usage is TRBJ2-3; TRBD1 is a possible D gene (6 bases). CDR3 length: 15 amino acids. CDR1 SGHRS and CDR2 YFSETQ come from the germline V gene. Trimming pared 5 bases from V and 0 bases from J, leaving 13 bases between. The CDR3 region has the DNA TGCGCCAGCAGACAACAGGGAGTTAGCACAGATACGCAGTATTTT. Residues: CASRQQGVSTDTQYF.